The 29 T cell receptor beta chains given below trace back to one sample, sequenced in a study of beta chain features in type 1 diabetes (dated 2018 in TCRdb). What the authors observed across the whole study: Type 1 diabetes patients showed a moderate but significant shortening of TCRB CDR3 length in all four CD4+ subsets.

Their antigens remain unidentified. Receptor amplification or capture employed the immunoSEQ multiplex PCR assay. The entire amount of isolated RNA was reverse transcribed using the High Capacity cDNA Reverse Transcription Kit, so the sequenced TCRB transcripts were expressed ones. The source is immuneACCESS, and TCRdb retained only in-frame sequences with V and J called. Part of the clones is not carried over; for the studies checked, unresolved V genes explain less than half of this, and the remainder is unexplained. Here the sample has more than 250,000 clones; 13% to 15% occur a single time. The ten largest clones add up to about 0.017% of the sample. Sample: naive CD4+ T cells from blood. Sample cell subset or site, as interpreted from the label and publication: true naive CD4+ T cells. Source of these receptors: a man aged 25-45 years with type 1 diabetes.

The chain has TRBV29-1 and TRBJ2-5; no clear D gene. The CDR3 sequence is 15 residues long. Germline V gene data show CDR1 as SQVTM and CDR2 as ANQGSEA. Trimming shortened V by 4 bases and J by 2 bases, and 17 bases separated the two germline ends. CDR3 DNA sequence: TGCAGCGTTGTGATACCTCGCGCACCTCAAGAGACCCAGTACTTC. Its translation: CSVVIPRAPQETQYF.

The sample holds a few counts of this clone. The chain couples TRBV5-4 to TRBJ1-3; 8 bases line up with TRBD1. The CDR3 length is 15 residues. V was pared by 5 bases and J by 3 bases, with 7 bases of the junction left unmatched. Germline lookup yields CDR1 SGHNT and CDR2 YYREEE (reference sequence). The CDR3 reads CASSTGTGVGNTIYF. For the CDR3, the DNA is TGTGCCAGCAGTACCGGGACAGGTGTTGGAAACACCATATATTTT.

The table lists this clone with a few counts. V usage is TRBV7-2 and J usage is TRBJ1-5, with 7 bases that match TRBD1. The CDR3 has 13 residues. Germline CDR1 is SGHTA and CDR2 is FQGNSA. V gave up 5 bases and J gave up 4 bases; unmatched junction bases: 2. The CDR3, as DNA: TGTGCCAGCAGCCGGGGACAGAATCAGCCCCAGCATTTT. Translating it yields CASSRGQNQPQHF.

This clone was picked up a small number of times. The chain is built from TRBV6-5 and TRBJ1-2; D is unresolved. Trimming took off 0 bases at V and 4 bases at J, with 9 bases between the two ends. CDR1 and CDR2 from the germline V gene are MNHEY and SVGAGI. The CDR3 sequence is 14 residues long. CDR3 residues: CASSYSTGFYGYTF. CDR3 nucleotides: TGTGCCAGCAGTTACTCGACGGGGTTCTATGGCTACACCTTC.

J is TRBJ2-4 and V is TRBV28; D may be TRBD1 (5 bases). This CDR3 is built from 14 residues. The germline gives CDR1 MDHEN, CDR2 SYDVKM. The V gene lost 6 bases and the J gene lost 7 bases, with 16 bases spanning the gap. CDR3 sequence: CASRTIRQWNIQYF. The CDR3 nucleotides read TGTGCCAGCAGAACCATTCGACAGTGGAACATTCAGTACTTC.

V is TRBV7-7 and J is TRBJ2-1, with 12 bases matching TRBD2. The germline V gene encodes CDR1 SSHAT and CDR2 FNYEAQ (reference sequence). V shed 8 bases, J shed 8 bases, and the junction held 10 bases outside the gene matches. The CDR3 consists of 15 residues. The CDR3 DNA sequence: TGTGCCAGCCGAGAGTGGACTAGCGGGACCTATGAGCAGTTCTTC. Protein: CASREWTSGTYEQFF.

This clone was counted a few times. The chain's CDR3 is CASRGRSYEQYF. The DNA of the CDR3 is TGTGCCAGTAGAGGCAGGTCCTACGAGCAGTACTTC. The V gene is TRBV19, the J gene TRBJ2-7; D is uncertain. The CDR3 spans 12 residues. The germline V gene encodes CDR1 LNHDA and CDR2 SQIVND (reference sequence). V lost 6 bases to trimming and J lost 1 base, with 7 bases between them.

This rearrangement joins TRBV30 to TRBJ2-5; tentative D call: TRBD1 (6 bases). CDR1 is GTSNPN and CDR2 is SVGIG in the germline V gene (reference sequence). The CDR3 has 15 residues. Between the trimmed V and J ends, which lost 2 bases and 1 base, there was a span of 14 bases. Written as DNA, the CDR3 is TGTGCCTGGAGTCTGGGGCAGGGGCCCCAAGAGACCCAGTACTTC. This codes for CAWSLGQGPQETQYF.

The CDR3 sequence: CASSQGTAGSSGNTIYF. The CDR3 DNA is TGCGCCAGCAGCCAGGGGACTGCTGGCTCCTCTGGAAACACCATATATTTT. V gene TRBV4-3 combines with J gene TRBJ1-3, with D perhaps matching TRBD1 (5 bases). CDR3 length: 17 residues. Trimming stripped 3 bases from V and 0 bases from J, with 15 bases between. Germline lookup yields CDR1 LGHNA and CDR2 YSLEER.

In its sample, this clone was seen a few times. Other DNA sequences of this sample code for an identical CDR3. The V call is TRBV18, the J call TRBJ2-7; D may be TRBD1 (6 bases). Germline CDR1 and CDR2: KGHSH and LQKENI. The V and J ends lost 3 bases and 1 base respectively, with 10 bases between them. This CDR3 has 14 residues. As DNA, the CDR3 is TGTGCCAGCTCACCTCCAGGACAGTCCTACGAGCAGTACTTC. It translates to CASSPPGQSYEQYF.

The CDR3 DNA reads as TGTGCCAGCAGCCCACAGGGAAATACGCAGTATTTT. It specifies CASSPQGNTQYF. The chain uses TRBV7-9 and TRBJ2-3; maybe TRBD1 (6 bases). CDR1 is SEHNR, CDR2 FQNEAQ, per germline (reference sequence). The CDR3 loop spans 12 amino acids. The V gene lost 5 bases and the J gene lost 7 bases, with 10 bases spanning the gap.

The DNA for the CDR3 is TGTGCCAGCAGCTACTTAGCGGGAGTCGTTTACAATGAGCAGTTCTTC. Its protein is CASSYLAGVVYNEQFF. The chain carries TRBV7-2 and TRBJ2-1; 9 bases fit TRBD2. V shed 4 bases, J shed 4 bases, and the junction held 8 bases outside the gene matches. The CDR3 totals 16 residues. Germline lookup yields CDR1 SGHTA and CDR2 FQGNSA.

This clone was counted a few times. As DNA, the CDR3 is TGTGCCAGTAGTATAATCTCAGATACGCAGTATTTT. Encoded protein: CASSIISDTQYF. This chain joins TRBV19 and TRBJ2-3; no clear D. Germline V gives CDR1 LNHDA, CDR2 SQIVND (reference sequence). The CDR3 sequence is 12 residues long. V lost 2 bases, J lost 4 bases, and 4 bases lay in between.

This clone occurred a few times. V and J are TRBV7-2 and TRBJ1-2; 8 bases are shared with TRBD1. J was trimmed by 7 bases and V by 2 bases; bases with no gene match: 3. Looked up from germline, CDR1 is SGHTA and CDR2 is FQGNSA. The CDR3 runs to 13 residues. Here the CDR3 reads CASSLQGASGYTF. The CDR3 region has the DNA TGTGCCAGCAGCTTACAGGGGGCGAGTGGCTACACCTTC.

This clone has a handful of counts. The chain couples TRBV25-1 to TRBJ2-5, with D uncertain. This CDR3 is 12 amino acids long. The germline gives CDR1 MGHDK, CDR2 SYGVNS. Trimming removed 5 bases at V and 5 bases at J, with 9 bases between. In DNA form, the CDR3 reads TGTGCCAGCAGTCTCCGACTGGAGACCCAGTACTTC. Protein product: CASSLRLETQYF.

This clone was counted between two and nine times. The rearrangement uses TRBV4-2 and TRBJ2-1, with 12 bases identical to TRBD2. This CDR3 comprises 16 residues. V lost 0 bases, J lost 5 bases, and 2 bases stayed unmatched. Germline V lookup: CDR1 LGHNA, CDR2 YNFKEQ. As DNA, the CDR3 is TGTGCCAGCAGCCAAGATCGACTAGCGGGGGACAATGAGCAGTTCTTC. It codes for CASSQDRLAGDNEQFF.

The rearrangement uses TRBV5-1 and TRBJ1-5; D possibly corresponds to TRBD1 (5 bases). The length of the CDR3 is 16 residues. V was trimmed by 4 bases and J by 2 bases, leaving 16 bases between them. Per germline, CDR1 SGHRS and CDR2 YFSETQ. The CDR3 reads CASSPEAGGGNQPQHF. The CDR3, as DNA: TGCGCCAGCAGCCCCGAAGCGGGGGGGGGCAATCAGCCCCAGCATTTT.

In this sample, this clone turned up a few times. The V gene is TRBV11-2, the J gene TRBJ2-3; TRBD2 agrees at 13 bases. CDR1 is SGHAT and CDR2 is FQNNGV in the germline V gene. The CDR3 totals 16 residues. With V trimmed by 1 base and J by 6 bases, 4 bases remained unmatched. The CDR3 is CASSLGTSGREDTQYF. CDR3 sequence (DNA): TGTGCCAGCAGCTTAGGGACTAGCGGGAGAGAGGATACGCAGTATTTT.

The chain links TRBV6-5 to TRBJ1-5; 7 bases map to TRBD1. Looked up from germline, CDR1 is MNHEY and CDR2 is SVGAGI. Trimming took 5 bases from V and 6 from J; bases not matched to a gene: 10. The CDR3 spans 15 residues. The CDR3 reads CASSRERQGGQPQHF. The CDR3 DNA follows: TGTGCCAGCAGTCGGGAGAGACAGGGCGGTCAGCCCCAGCATTTT.

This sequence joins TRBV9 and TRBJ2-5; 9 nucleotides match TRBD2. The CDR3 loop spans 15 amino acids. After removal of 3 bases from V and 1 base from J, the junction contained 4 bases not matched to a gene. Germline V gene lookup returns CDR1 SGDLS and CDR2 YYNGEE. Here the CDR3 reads CASSGAGGIQETQYF. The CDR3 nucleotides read TGTGCCAGCAGCGGGGCGGGAGGGATCCAAGAGACCCAGTACTTC.

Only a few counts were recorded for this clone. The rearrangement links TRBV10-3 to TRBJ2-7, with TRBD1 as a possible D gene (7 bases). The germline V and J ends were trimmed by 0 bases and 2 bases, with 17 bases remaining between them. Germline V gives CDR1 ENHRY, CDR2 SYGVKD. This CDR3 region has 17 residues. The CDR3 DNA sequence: TGTGCCATCAGTGAGTCGGGAGGTCTCAGGGGGACCTACGAGCAGTACTTC. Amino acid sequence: CAISESGGLRGTYEQYF.

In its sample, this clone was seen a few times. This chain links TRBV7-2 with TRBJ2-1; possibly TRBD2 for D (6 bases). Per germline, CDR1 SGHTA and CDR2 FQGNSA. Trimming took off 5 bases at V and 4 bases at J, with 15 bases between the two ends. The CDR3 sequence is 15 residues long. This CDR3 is CASSTQRAVYNEQFF. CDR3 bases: TGTGCCAGCAGCACCCAGCGGGCGGTGTACAATGAGCAGTTCTTC.

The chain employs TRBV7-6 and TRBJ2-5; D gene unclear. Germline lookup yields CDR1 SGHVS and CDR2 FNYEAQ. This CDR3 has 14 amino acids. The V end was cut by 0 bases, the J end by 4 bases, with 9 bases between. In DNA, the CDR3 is TGTGCCAGCAGCTTAGCCGCGATAGTAGAGACCCAGTACTTC. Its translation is CASSLAAIVETQYF.

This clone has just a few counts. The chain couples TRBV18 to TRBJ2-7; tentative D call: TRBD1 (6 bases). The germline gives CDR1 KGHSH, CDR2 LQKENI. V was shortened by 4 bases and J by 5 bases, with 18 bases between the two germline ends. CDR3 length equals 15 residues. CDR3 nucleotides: TGTGCCAGCTCACTACAGGGTCAGGGTTTCAACGAGCAGTACTTC. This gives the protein CASSLQGQGFNEQYF. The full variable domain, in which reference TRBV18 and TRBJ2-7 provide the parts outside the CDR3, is NAGVMQNPRHLVRRRGQEARLRCSPMKGHSHVYWYRQLPEEGLKFMVYLQKENIIDESGMPKERFSAEFPKEGPSILRIQQVVRGDSAAYFCASSLQGQGFNEQYFGPGTRLTVT.

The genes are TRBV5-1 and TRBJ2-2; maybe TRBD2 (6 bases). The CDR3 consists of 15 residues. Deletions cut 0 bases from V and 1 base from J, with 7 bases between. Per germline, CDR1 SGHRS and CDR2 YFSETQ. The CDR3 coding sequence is TGCGCCAGCAGCTTGGTAGCGGTGAACACCGGGGAGCTGTTTTTT. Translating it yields CASSLVAVNTGELFF.

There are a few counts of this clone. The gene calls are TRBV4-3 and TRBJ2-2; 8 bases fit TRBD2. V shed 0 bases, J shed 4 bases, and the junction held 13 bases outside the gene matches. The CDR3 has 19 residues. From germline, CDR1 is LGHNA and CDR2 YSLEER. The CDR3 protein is CASSQDSVAGGRTTGELFF. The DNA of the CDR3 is TGCGCCAGCAGCCAAGACTCGGTAGCGGGCGGGAGGACCACCGGGGAGCTGTTTTTT.

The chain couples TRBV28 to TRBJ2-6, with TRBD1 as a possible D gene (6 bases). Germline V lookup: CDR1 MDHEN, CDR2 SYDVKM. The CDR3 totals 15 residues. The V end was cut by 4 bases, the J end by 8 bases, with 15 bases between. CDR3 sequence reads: CASSSGQPGTNVLTF. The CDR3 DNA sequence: TGTGCCAGCAGTTCCGGACAGCCGGGGACCAACGTCCTGACTTTC. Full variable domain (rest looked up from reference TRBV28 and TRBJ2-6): DVKVTQSSRYLVKRTGEKVFLECVQDMDHENMFWYRQDPGLGLRLIYFSYDVKMKEKGDIPEGYSVSREKKERFSLILESASTNQTSMYLCASSSGQPGTNVLTFGAGSRLTVL.

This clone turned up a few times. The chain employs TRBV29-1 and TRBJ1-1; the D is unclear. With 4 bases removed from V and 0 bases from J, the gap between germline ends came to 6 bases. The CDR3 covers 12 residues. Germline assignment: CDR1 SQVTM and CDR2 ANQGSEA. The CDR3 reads CSVVPMNTEAFF. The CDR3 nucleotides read TGCAGCGTTGTCCCCATGAACACTGAAGCTTTCTTT.

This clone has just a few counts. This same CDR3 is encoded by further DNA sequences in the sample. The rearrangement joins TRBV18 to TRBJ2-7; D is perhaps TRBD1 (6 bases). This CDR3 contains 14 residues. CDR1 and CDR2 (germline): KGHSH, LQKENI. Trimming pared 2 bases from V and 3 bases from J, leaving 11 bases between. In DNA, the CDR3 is TGTGCCAGCTCACCAACCGGGACAAGCTACGAGCAGTACTTC. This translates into CASSPTGTSYEQYF.